A selection of T cell receptor beta chains follows, all from one sample in a study of shared clonotypes between healthy human individuals. Sequenced by immunoSEQ multiplex PCR; TCRdb stores in-frame clones only, minus some. The table lists approximately 1,500,000 clones, 95% to 99% of them singletons, with about 0.4% in the top ten. The sample taken for sequencing was naive CD4+ T cells sorted from blood. The receptors were gathered from a man younger than 45 in good health. Both conserved end residues are trimmed from each CDR3. Each record gives: D gene, J gene, V gene, CDR3 protein. A D gene is named only where the DNA matches it firmly.

D: -; J: TRBJ2-7; V: TRBV5-5; CDR3: ASSLARSSYEQY
D: -; J: TRBJ1-2; V: TRBV14; CDR3: ASSLRGATGYGYT
D: -; J: TRBJ2-2; V: TRBV6-5; CDR3: ASRWGRDYTGELF
D: TRBD1; J: TRBJ2-2; V: TRBV7-7; CDR3: ASSQGQGAGELF
D: TRBD1; J: TRBJ2-1; V: TRBV18; CDR3: ASSPATGNYNEQF
D: TRBD1; J: TRBJ1-2; V: TRBV9; CDR3: ASSVGGQGGNYGYT
D: TRBD1; J: TRBJ2-4; V: TRBV19; CDR3: ASSRTGQDKLAKNIQY
D: TRBD2; J: TRBJ2-7; V: TRBV19; CDR3: ASSIDSGRRLNEQY
D: -; J: TRBJ2-1; V: TRBV29-1; CDR3: SVGGSGTSSYNEQF
D: TRBD2; J: TRBJ2-3; V: TRBV4-2; CDR3: ASSRGLAGYTDTQY
D: TRBD1; J: TRBJ2-7; V: TRBV18; CDR3: ASSATRTGAYEQY
D: TRBD1; J: TRBJ2-6; V: TRBV14; CDR3: ASSQGPDRGPGANVLT
D: -; J: TRBJ1-5; V: TRBV19; CDR3: ASSILVFQPQH
D: -; J: TRBJ2-3; V: TRBV19; CDR3: ASSIGVPDTQY
D: TRBD1; J: TRBJ2-2; V: TRBV15; CDR3: ATSRVLTGAAGELF
D: -; J: TRBJ2-1; V: TRBV6-4; CDR3: ASSDSDKSNEQF
D: TRBD1; J: TRBJ2-7; V: TRBV18; CDR3: ASSPPGTGRVEQY
D: -; J: TRBJ2-7; V: TRBV6-1; CDR3: ASSEAGVGVYYEQY
D: TRBD1; J: TRBJ2-7; V: TRBV5-4; CDR3: ASRAGTAYEQY
D: -; J: TRBJ1-1; V: TRBV2; CDR3: ASSDESGTEAF
D: TRBD1; J: TRBJ2-7; V: TRBV29-1; CDR3: SVVGPRDSYEQY
D: TRBD1; J: TRBJ2-1; V: TRBV7-2; CDR3: ATGTGLNNEQF
D: -; J: TRBJ1-1; V: TRBV23-1; CDR3: ASSPIPGTDDVMKTF
D: -; J: TRBJ1-5; V: TRBV28; CDR3: ASSAYNQPQH
D: -; J: TRBJ2-2; V: TRBV18; CDR3: ASSPPTRGVPKFTGELF
D: -; J: TRBJ2-7; V: TRBV29-1; CDR3: SVVYREDYEQY
D: -; J: TRBJ1-1; V: TRBV29-1; CDR3: SVVGWGTEAF
D: -; J: TRBJ2-2; V: TRBV7-9; CDR3: ASGEDTGELF
D: -; J: TRBJ2-7; V: TRBV5-1; CDR3: ASSLASLYYEQY
D: TRBD1; J: TRBJ2-1; V: TRBV19; CDR3: ASSIWDSGYNEQF
D: TRBD1; J: TRBJ2-1; V: TRBV2; CDR3: ASSEGMGQGARWAYNEQF
D: -; J: TRBJ1-1; V: TRBV7-9; CDR3: ASSLEGGDEAF
D: -; J: TRBJ2-3; V: TRBV7-9; CDR3: ASSHSSPTDTQY
D: -; J: TRBJ2-3; V: TRBV5-6; CDR3: ASSLGALTDTQY
D: TRBD1; J: TRBJ1-4; V: TRBV5-1; CDR3: ASSFIPPQGGVNEKLF
D: TRBD2; J: TRBJ2-1; V: TRBV10-3; CDR3: AISESWRPSGSNEQF
D: -; J: TRBJ1-1; V: TRBV6-6; CDR3: ASSYGSNTEAF
D: TRBD2; J: TRBJ2-7; V: TRBV5-1; CDR3: ASSRESGSLYEQY
D: TRBD1; J: TRBJ1-1; V: TRBV2; CDR3: ASSQVRTGRNTEAF
D: -; J: TRBJ2-2; V: TRBV5-1; CDR3: ASSLAFARINTGELF
D: TRBD1; J: TRBJ1-2; V: TRBV28; CDR3: ATGQGAPNYGYT
D: TRBD2; J: TRBJ2-5; V: TRBV9; CDR3: ASSVCPSGPECDQY
D: TRBD1; J: TRBJ1-4; V: TRBV15; CDR3: ATSRDGAGGLNEKLF
D: -; J: TRBJ2-4; V: TRBV7-9; CDR3: ASSRDSQSKNIQY
D: -; J: TRBJ2-7; V: TRBV6-1; CDR3: ASSEGPSDEQY
D: TRBD2; J: TRBJ2-1; V: TRBV7-2; CDR3: ASSLSLLAGGVDEQF
D: TRBD1; J: TRBJ2-7; V: TRBV6-6; CDR3: AARQGSFYEQY
D: -; J: TRBJ2-7; V: TRBV10-1; CDR3: ASSESGTGLREQY
D: TRBD2; J: TRBJ2-7; V: TRBV2; CDR3: AGSLAGVTYEQY
D: -; J: TRBJ2-7; V: TRBV2; CDR3: ASNPLGYEQY
D: -; J: TRBJ2-3; V: TRBV11-2; CDR3: ASSLGLRFTDTQY
D: -; J: TRBJ1-1; V: TRBV28; CDR3: ASSLLGVGGNTEAF
D: -; J: TRBJ2-3; V: TRBV5-1; CDR3: ASSLALPSDTQY
D: TRBD1; J: TRBJ2-7; V: TRBV10-2; CDR3: ASSDRDRGSYEQY
D: TRBD1; J: TRBJ2-7; V: TRBV9; CDR3: ASSADTGEWSYEQY
D: -; J: TRBJ2-7; V: TRBV18; CDR3: ASSPSAGRSEQY
D: TRBD1; J: TRBJ2-7; V: TRBV11-2; CDR3: ASRDGTADYEQY
D: TRBD1; J: TRBJ2-7; V: TRBV27; CDR3: ASSPLTGGYEQY